One and the same sample provided the 16 T cell receptor beta chains below, sequenced in a study of cytomegalovirus exposure and HLA in healthy donors. Amplification used 60 Vbeta primers and 13 Jbeta primers. Using immunoSEQ multiplex PCR, the repertoire was profiled, and TCRdb retains in-frame clones only, with some absent. The table lists fewer than 150,000 clones. Specimen: PBMCs. Receptors were obtained from a middle-aged man in good health and CMV-seronegative.

The genes are TRBV4-3 and TRBJ2-7; 8 bases match TRBD1. Germline CDR1 and CDR2: LGHNA and YSLEER. This CDR3 is built from 17 residues. V was pared by 3 bases and J by 4 bases, with 14 bases of the junction left unmatched. CDR3 coding DNA: TGCGCCAGCAGCCAGTCAAGCCCGGGACAGGTCCCTTACGAGCAGTACTTC. Protein: CASSQSSPGQVPYEQYF.

CDR3 region: CASSLGLAGAYNEQFF. In DNA form, the CDR3 reads TGTGCCAGCAGCTTAGGGCTAGCGGGGGCCTACAATGAGCAGTTCTTC. The chain recombines TRBV7-2 with TRBJ2-1; 10 bases align to TRBD2. The V segment lost 1 base and the J segment 2 bases; nucleotides outside the gene matches: 2. This CDR3 has 16 amino acids. CDR1 is SGHTA and CDR2 is FQGNSA in the germline V gene.

The chain is built from TRBV4-3 and TRBJ2-5, with 7 positions matching TRBD2. The J call could be wrong; TRBJ2-7 is a better fit for the DNA end. The CDR3 has 17 residues. Germline lookup yields CDR1 LGHNA and CDR2 YSLEER. The CDR3 sequence is CASSQSWQGRVTYEQYF. Here the CDR3 DNA reads TGCGCCAGCAGCCAAAGTTGGCAAGGGAGGGTGACCTACGAGCAGTACTTC.

V is TRBV27 and J is TRBJ2-7, with TRBD1 identical over 11 bases. Trimming at V came to 8 bases and at J to 2 bases, leaving 5 bases not matched to a gene. The CDR3 runs to 14 residues. CDR1 MNHEY and CDR2 SMNVEV come from the germline V gene (reference sequence). The CDR3, as DNA: TGTGCCAGCGCCCGGACAGGGGGCGCCTACGAGCAGTACTTC. Amino acids: CASARTGGAYEQYF.

The chain is built from TRBV10-3 and TRBJ2-7; 9 positions agree with TRBD1. This CDR3 is 14 amino acids long. V lost 6 bases, J lost 2 bases, and 5 bases stayed unmatched. The V gene's germline CDR1 is ENHRY and CDR2 SYGVKD. CDR3 region: CAIRGQGHTYEQYF. The DNA of the CDR3 is TGTGCCATCAGGGGACAGGGACATACCTACGAGCAGTACTTC.

The CDR3 nucleotides read TGCAGCGTTGGTCTGAGGAGCTCCTACGAGCAGTACTTC. Its translation: CSVGLRSSYEQYF. This chain connects TRBV29-1 to TRBJ2-7; D gene ambiguous. This CDR3 region has 13 residues. Germline lookup yields CDR1 SQVTM and CDR2 ANQGSEA. Trimming cost V 4 bases and J 0 bases, with 10 bases left between them.

This chain uses TRBV5-1 with TRBJ2-5; D uncertain. The J call may not be correct, given that the DNA end is closer to TRBJ2-7. The CDR3 runs 14 residues. Germline CDR1 is SGHRS and CDR2 is YFSETQ. In nucleotides, the CDR3 is TGCGCCAGCAGCTTGGATTCAGGCGCCGCCGAGCAGTACTTC. Translating it yields CASSLDSGAAEQYF.

The CDR3 nucleotides read TGCAGCGCTCGGGGGGTGCGAGGGAGCTATGGCTACACCTTC. This translates into CSARGVRGSYGYTF. The rearrangement links TRBV29-1 to TRBJ1-2, with D possibly being TRBD1 (5 bases). The germline V gene encodes CDR1 SQVTM and CDR2 ANQGSEA. The CDR3 length is 14 residues. The ends were cut back, 7 bases at V and 4 bases at J, with 19 bases in the middle.

V gene TRBV14 combines with J gene TRBJ1-6, with D uncertain. CDR1 SGHDN and CDR2 FVKESK come from the germline V gene. The CDR3 loop spans 16 amino acids. Deletions cut 4 bases from V and 1 base from J, with 11 bases between. The DNA of the CDR3 is TGTGCCAGCAGCCCAACCCCGGGGTCCTATAATTCACCCCTCCACTTT. It translates to CASSPTPGSYNSPLHF.

The V call is TRBV27, the J call TRBJ2-7, with D perhaps matching TRBD2 (6 bases). CDR1 MNHEY and CDR2 SMNVEV come from the germline V gene (reference sequence). The CDR3 loop spans 15 amino acids. The V gene lost 6 bases and the J gene lost 2 bases, with 17 bases spanning the gap. The CDR3 sequence: CASRARELGTYEQYF. In nucleotides, the CDR3 is TGTGCCAGCAGAGCTCGGGAGTTGGGGACCTACGAGCAGTACTTC.

CDR3 nucleotide sequence: TGTGCCAGCACCCGGGGGACAGATACGCAGTATTTT. Translating gives CASTRGTDTQYF. The chain carries TRBV9 and TRBJ2-3; D may be TRBD2 (6 bases). The V and J ends lost 6 bases and 3 bases respectively, with 8 bases between them. CDR3 length equals 12 residues. Per the germline V gene, CDR1 is SGDLS and CDR2 is YYNGEE.

This rearrangement joins TRBV19 to TRBJ1-5, with D tentatively TRBD1 (6 bases). CDR3 length: 16 residues. Germline V gene sequence: CDR1 LNHDA, CDR2 SQIVND (reference sequence). V was cut by 7 bases and J by 0 bases, with 16 bases left in between. The CDR3: CASTTTGTYSNQPQHF. The CDR3 DNA sequence: TGTGCCAGTACCACGACAGGAACATATAGCAATCAGCCCCAGCATTTT. Supplemented by reference TRBV19 and TRBJ1-5, the full variable domain reads DGGITQSPKYLFRKEGQNVTLSCEQNLNHDAMYWYRQDPGQGLRLIYYSQIVNDFQKGDIAEGYSVSREKKESFPLTVTSAQKNPTAFYLCASTTTGTYSNQPQHFGDGTRLSIL.

J is TRBJ2-7 and V is TRBV5-1; D is perhaps TRBD1 (5 bases). The CDR3 runs to 15 residues. Germline V lookup: CDR1 SGHRS, CDR2 YFSETQ. With 0 bases removed from V and 3 bases from J, the gap between germline ends came to 13 bases. CDR3 sequence reads: CASSLGGRGNYEQYF. CDR3 DNA: TGCGCCAGCAGCTTGGGGGGAAGGGGCAACTACGAGCAGTACTTC.

The chain carries TRBV6-1 and TRBJ1-3, with D possibly being TRBD1 (5 bases). The CDR3 sequence is 15 residues long. Germline V gives CDR1 MNHNS, CDR2 SASEGT. V lost 5 bases and J lost 1, with 12 bases in between. CDR3 bases: TGTGCCAGCAGTTTAGGGGCTTATTCTGGAAACACCATATATTTT. This encodes CASSLGAYSGNTIYF.

The gene calls are TRBV15 and TRBJ1-2, with 7 bases matching TRBD1. With 3 bases clipped from V and 4 bases from J, the junction kept 5 bases outside the gene matches. Germline V CDR1 and CDR2: LNHNV, YYDKDF (reference sequence). The CDR3 runs 14 residues. The CDR3 DNA reads TGTGCCACCAGCAGGGAAACAGGGGTCTATGGCTACACCTTC. Translation gives CATSRETGVYGYTF.

The chain is built from TRBV29-1 and TRBJ2-5; a possible D gene is TRBD1 (6 bases). CDR1 SQVTM and CDR2 ANQGSEA come from the germline V gene. Trimming cost V 1 base and J 2 bases, with 14 bases left between them. The CDR3 totals 15 residues. The CDR3 DNA sequence: TGCAGCGTTGAAGGCCGTGGGACATATCAAGAGACCCAGTACTTC. Its translation is CSVEGRGTYQETQYF.